This section outlines one TCR beta chain sequence together with its context. Its cognate antigen has yet to be identified. The record has no base qualities; no much larger clone is one base away. Samples from volunteer blood donors who had recovered from COVID-19 were contributed by a second Seattle source. The collaborating institutions used their own protocols to collect whole blood in K2EDTA tubes. For TCRbeta analysis, collaborators shipped samples as frozen whole blood, isolated PBMCs, or DNA extracted from either of those sample types. TCRbeta CDR3 regions were amplified from genomic DNA by means of the immunoSEQ Assay, a bias-controlled multiplex PCR. From the authors' description of their analysis: The number of nucleated cells in each sample was estimated by amplification of reference gene primers within the assay. Sequence reads were collapsed and filtered to measure the absolute abundance of every unique TCRbeta CDR3 rearrangement. For each sample, productive Simpson clonality was calculated as the square root of Simpson's diversity index over productive rearrangements. Sourced from immuneACCESS, this table was stored by TCRdb with only in-frame sequences that have V and J called. A share of the clones is absent; for the studies checked, an unresolved V gene accounts for under half, and the remainder has no known explanation. The V and J calls and clone size come from that table; D and trimming were worked out from the DNA. The sample records just under 150,000 clones, around 87% of which are singletons. The ten largest clones capture about 37% of the sample.

Taken from cysteine to phenylalanine, the CDR3 has 17 residues. This entry keeps only the CDR3 DNA: 51 bases, framed from base 1. According to the germline V gene, CDR1 reads SGHVS and CDR2 reads FNYEAQ. The junction shows trimming of 5 bases on V and 0 bases on J, plus 14 bases between the germline ends. These data come from a study of blood T cell repertoires in COVID-19 (dated by TCRdb to 2018 to 2021). Turning to the overall study: Collaborator samples came from the United States, Italy and Spain and covered acute and convalescent phases of COVID-19. The prospective study material was composed of cDNA or gDNA derived from T cells, B-cell-depleted T cells, or PBMCs. Subjects who had been exposed to COVID-19, were actively infected with it, or had recovered from it provided the deeply sampled blood TCRbeta repertoires that made up the dataset. The repertoires were released in a freely available public database meant as a resource for research on the immune response to SARS-CoV-2. The samples were drawn from the first 160 participants of the ongoing ImmuneRACE study and from 1,200 or so subjects provided by 6 global collaborators. Sample metadata almost always included a de-identified subject ID, COVID-19 status, age in years and sex. Where available, HLA class I and class II types were taken from metadata supplied by the sample provider and were not determined by assay-based typing. The paper's findings and limits, for the study overall: Clinical and demographic metadata were provided uncurated, with the amount varying by source and participant.

This clonotype originated in a man aged 45-60 years who had recovered from COVID-19. The chain is encoded by TRBV7-6 joined to TRBJ2-6; TRBD1 is perhaps the D gene, given 6 matching bases. Sequenced sample: peripheral blood. The DNA is as follows: TGTGCCAGCAGCAAGCGGACAGAAAGCTCTGGGGCCAACGTCCTGACTTTC. It is translated as CASSKRTESSGANVLTF. Supplemented by the reference TRBV7-6 and TRBJ2-6 proteins around the CDR3, the complete variable domain is GAGVSQSPRYKVTKRGQDVALRCDPISGHVSLYWYRQALGQGPEFLTYFNYEAQQDKSGLPNDRFSAERPEGSISTLTIQRTEQRDSAMYRCASSKRTESSGANVLTFGAGSRLTVL.